This T cell receptor (beta chain) was documented in a study of T cell repertoires in cytomegalovirus infection. TCRdb reanalysed the reads using MiXCR and keeps one entry per CDR3 protein. The sample includes about 310,000 distinct CDR3 sequences, around 9.6% of them seen just once. General study points: Accumulated public TCR beta family frequency recognized individuals carrying CMV together with the relevant HLA. Within the response measured ex vivo, HLA-C-restricted CMV-specific TCR beta clonotypes were dominant.

There are 13 residues in the CDR3. Trimming stripped 3 bases from V and 2 bases from J, with 8 bases between. Germline V gene data show CDR1 as DFQATT and CDR2 as SNEGSKA (reference sequence). Ten or more counts support this clonotype. Its target is not known. Material: PBMCs. The origin of this receptor is a human donor in good health (CMV status not recorded). Some clones in this sample may be carry-over from other donors' samples. The J gene is TRBJ2-1, the V gene TRBV20-1, with D perhaps being TRBD1 or TRBD2 (5 bases each). CDR3 in DNA: TGCAGTGCTAGTACGGGACCCTACAATGAGCAGTTCTTC. As protein: CSASTGPYNEQFF.